Listed here are 22 T cell receptor beta chains from one sample, sequenced in a study of T cells of healthy individuals. TCRdb ran MiXCR on the 5' RACE reads and lists one entry per CDR3 protein. The data show tens of thousands of distinct CDR3 sequences, 15% to 20% seen once. The receptor source for this set is a human donor in good health.

In its sample, this clonotype was seen many times. This sequence joins TRBV2 and TRBJ1-1; no clear D gene. CDR3 length: 13 amino acids. The germline V gene has CDR1 SNHLY and CDR2 FYNNEI. V was pared by 6 bases and J by 3 bases, with 11 bases between. CDR3 amino acids: CASRERDHTEAFF. CDR3 in DNA: TGTGCCAGCAGAGAGAGGGATCACACTGAAGCTTTCTTT.

This clonotype appeared many times. The chain recombines TRBV20-1 with TRBJ2-1; 9 nucleotides agree with TRBD2. CDR3 length: 14 residues. The V and J ends lost 0 bases and 8 bases, in that order; junction bases with no gene match: 5. The germline CDR1 and CDR2 sequences are DFQATT and SNEGSKA (reference sequence). The CDR3 sequence is CSARDGLAIDEQFF. The CDR3 nucleotides read TGCAGTGCTAGAGATGGACTAGCGATCGATGAGCAGTTCTTC.

The chain couples TRBV2 to TRBJ2-1; TRBD1 might be the D (8 bases). V was shortened by 5 bases and J by 7 bases, with 15 bases between the two germline ends. CDR3 size: 14 residues. The germline gives CDR1 SNHLY, CDR2 FYNNEI. CDR3 in amino acids: CASSRGQGGNEQFF. The CDR3 bases are TGTGCCAGCAGTCGCGGACAGGGAGGGAATGAGCAGTTCTTC. Using reference TRBV2 and TRBJ2-1 for the parts outside the CDR3, the full variable domain is EPEVTQTPSHQVTQMGQEVILRCVPISNHLYFYWYRQILGQKVEFLVSFYNNEISEKSEIFDDQFSVERPDGSNFTLKIRSTKLEDSAMYFCASSRGQGGNEQFFGPGTRLTVL.

This clonotype was seen repeatedly, ten times or more. This sequence joins TRBV20-1 and TRBJ2-5; D gene unclear. This CDR3 spans 11 amino acids. With 3 bases removed from V and 5 bases from J, the gap between germline ends came to 7 bases. Germline V gene sequence: CDR1 DFQATT, CDR2 SNEGSKA (reference sequence). The CDR3 DNA reads TGCAGTGCTAGCATGGGGGAGACCCAGTACTTC. Translating gives CSASMGETQYF.

This clonotype has just a few counts. The chain carries TRBV28 and TRBJ1-6, with a weak D call TRBD1 (5 bases). Trimming shortened V by 6 bases and J by 8 bases, and 17 bases separated the two germline ends. This CDR3 comprises 15 residues. CDR1 and CDR2 from the germline V gene are MDHEN and SYDVKM. The CDR3 sequence is CASSTGGRAHSPLHF. In DNA, the CDR3 is TGTGCCAGCAGCACCGGAGGCAGGGCGCATTCACCCCTCCACTTT.

A few counts support this clonotype. This chain uses TRBV7-9 with TRBJ2-7; a possible D gene is TRBD2 (6 bases). CDR3 size: 15 residues. V lost 5 bases to trimming and J lost 1 base, with 15 bases between them. The germline V gene encodes CDR1 SEHNR and CDR2 FQNEAQ (reference sequence). CDR3 amino acids: CASSRRVAESYEQYF. The CDR3 DNA follows: TGTGCCAGCAGCCGCAGGGTAGCGGAATCCTACGAGCAGTACTTC.

This clonotype has a handful of counts. The chain combines TRBV4-1 with TRBJ1-2; no clear D. The ends were cut back, 2 bases at V and 4 bases at J, with 14 bases in the middle. The CDR3 consists of 15 residues. Germline V CDR1 and CDR2: MGHRA, YSYEKL. In DNA form, the CDR3 reads TGCGCCAGCAGCCAACAATTCGCTGGCGTCTATGGCTACACCTTC. This sequence encodes CASSQQFAGVYGYTF.

This clonotype was recorded many times. The chain has TRBV11-2 and TRBJ1-4; D is unclear. Looked up from germline, CDR1 is SGHAT and CDR2 is FQNNGV. This CDR3 comprises 14 residues. V was pared by 2 bases and J by 5 bases, with 9 bases between. CDR3: CASSLSHSNEKLFF. The CDR3, as DNA: TGTGCCAGCAGCTTATCCCACAGCAATGAAAAACTGTTTTTT.

This clonotype has more than one count but fewer than ten. This rearrangement joins TRBV27 to TRBJ1-2; D not certain. This CDR3 has 15 residues. Germline values: CDR1 MNHEY, CDR2 SMNVEV (reference sequence). Trimming removed 3 bases at V and 2 bases at J, with 13 bases between. For the CDR3, the DNA is TGTGCCAGCAGTTTTAGCCGGACTACCAACTATGGCTACACCTTC. Amino acid sequence: CASSFSRTTNYGYTF.

This clonotype appeared a few times. The V and J genes are TRBV2 and TRBJ2-1; TRBD2 is a possible D gene (6 bases). This CDR3 region has 16 residues. The germline V and J ends were trimmed by 1 base and 12 bases, with 22 bases remaining between them. Germline CDR1 SNHLY, CDR2 FYNNEI. The CDR3 spells CASSEGVGSLQAGQFF. For the CDR3, the DNA is TGTGCCAGCAGTGAAGGTGTGGGTAGCCTCCAAGCGGGGCAGTTCTTC.

This clonotype has a single count. The rearrangement joins TRBV7-2 to TRBJ2-7; TRBD1 matches 9 bases. V shed 6 bases, J shed 5 bases, and the junction held 5 bases outside the gene matches. The CDR3 spans 13 residues. The germline CDR1 and CDR2 sequences are SGHTA and FQGNSA. CDR3 in DNA: TGTGCCAGCAGTCGGCGGGACAGGGACGAGCAGTACTTC. Protein: CASSRRDRDEQYF.

V is TRBV7-2 and J is TRBJ2-5; tentative D call: TRBD1 (6 bases). CDR3 length: 14 residues. Germline CDR1 and CDR2: SGHTA and FQGNSA. Trimming stripped 1 base from V and 5 bases from J, with 11 bases between. The DNA of the CDR3 is TGTGCCAGCAGCTTAGTTGGGGGCCGGGAGACCCAGTACTTC. It encodes CASSLVGGRETQYF.

This clonotype came up many times. This chain joins TRBV5-6 and TRBJ1-1; the D is unclear. The CDR3 has 12 amino acids. Germline CDR1 is SGHDT and CDR2 is YYEEEE. The ends were cut back, 7 bases at V and 1 base at J, with 8 bases in the middle. CDR3 region: CASGRQNTEAFF. CDR3 DNA sequence: TGTGCCAGCGGGAGACAGAACACTGAAGCTTTCTTT.

This clonotype has a handful of counts. The chain couples TRBV5-1 to TRBJ1-1; no clear D. With 0 bases removed from V and 1 base from J, the gap between germline ends came to 4 bases. In germline, CDR1 is SGHRS, CDR2 YFSETQ. This CDR3 has 13 amino acids. CDR3 coding DNA: TGCGCCAGCAGCTTGGGAGAGAACACTGAAGCTTTCTTT. It specifies CASSLGENTEAFF.

This rearrangement joins TRBV28 to TRBJ2-3; possibly TRBD2 for D (6 bases). This CDR3 is built from 15 residues. Germline-derived CDR1 and CDR2 are MDHEN and SYDVKM. V lost 2 bases and J 4 bases, leaving 13 bases between the germline ends. The CDR3 sequence is CASSLGGGGADTQYF. In DNA form, the CDR3 reads TGTGCCAGCAGTTTAGGCGGAGGAGGGGCAGATACGCAGTATTTT.

This clonotype was seen only a few times. The chain links TRBV4-1 to TRBJ1-2, with D perhaps matching TRBD1 (5 bases). V dropped 4 bases and J dropped 2 bases, with 8 bases sitting between them. The germline V gene has CDR1 MGHRA and CDR2 YSYEKL. The CDR3 spans 13 residues. The CDR3 DNA is TGCGCCAGCAGCCTAGGGGAGAACTATGGCTACACCTTC. It codes for CASSLGENYGYTF.

This clonotype was counted a single time. A much larger clonotype is one base distant, so this may be a read error. This chain links TRBV7-9 with TRBJ2-7, with D perhaps being TRBD1 or TRBD2 (5 bases each). Germline V lookup: CDR1 SEHNR, CDR2 FQNEAQ (reference sequence). The CDR3 has 16 amino acids. Trimming pared 2 bases from V and 2 bases from J, leaving 16 bases between. CDR3 protein: CASSLSSGRFPYEQYF. The CDR3, as DNA: TGTGCCAGCAGCTTATCCTCGGGACGGTTCCCCTACGAGCAGTACTTC.

This clonotype was recorded many times. V is TRBV3-1 and J is TRBJ1-2; perhaps TRBD1 as D (5 bases). Trimming removed 3 bases at V and 4 bases at J, with 9 bases between. Germline loops: CDR1 LGHDT, CDR2 YNNKEL (reference sequence). CDR3 length: 13 residues. This CDR3 reads CASSHPGIYGYTF. The CDR3 DNA sequence: TGTGCCAGCAGCCACCCAGGGATCTATGGCTACACCTTC.

The J gene is TRBJ2-6, the V gene TRBV5-1; the D is unclear. The CDR3 has 15 amino acids. The V end lost 1 base, the J end lost 0 bases, and 5 bases lay between the germline ends. Germline values: CDR1 SGHRS, CDR2 YFSETQ. CDR3 sequence: CASSLINSGANVLTF. CDR3 nucleotide sequence: TGCGCCAGCAGCTTGATAAACTCTGGGGCCAACGTCCTGACTTTC.

The rearrangement links TRBV5-1 to TRBJ2-3, with 9 bases lining up with TRBD2. J gave up 4 bases and V 3 bases, and 6 bases lay outside the gene matches. The CDR3 runs 15 residues. CDR1 is SGHRS and CDR2 is YFSETQ in the germline V gene. DNA for the CDR3: TGCGCCAGCAGCTCACATCTAGCGGGGTCAGATACGCAGTATTTT. It yields the protein CASSSHLAGSDTQYF. Complete variable domain (other parts from reference TRBV5-1 and TRBJ2-3): KAGVTQTPRYLIKTRGQQVTLSCSPISGHRSVSWYQQTPGQGLQFLFEYFSETQRNKGNFPGRFSGRQFSNSRSEMNVSTLELGDSALYLCASSSHLAGSDTQYFGPGTRLTVL.

This clonotype has ten or more counts. This chain joins TRBV6-1 and TRBJ2-5; 8 nucleotides match TRBD2. CDR3 length: 17 amino acids. Germline V gene data show CDR1 as MNHNS and CDR2 as SASEGT. The trim removed 3 bases at V and 5 bases at J, leaving 14 bases unmatched. CDR3 amino acids: CASSEVGRALSSETQYF. In nucleotides, the CDR3 is TGTGCCAGCAGTGAGGTCGGGAGGGCTCTTTCTAGCGAGACCCAGTACTTC.

The chain has TRBV5-6 and TRBJ2-7; no reliable D call. The CDR3 has 14 amino acids. V was clipped by 0 bases and J by 0 bases, with 7 bases between them. CDR1 and CDR2 (germline): SGHDT, YYEEEE. CDR3 DNA: TGTGCCAGCAGCTTGGGTGGTCCCTCCTACGAGCAGTACTTC. It is translated as CASSLGGPSYEQYF.